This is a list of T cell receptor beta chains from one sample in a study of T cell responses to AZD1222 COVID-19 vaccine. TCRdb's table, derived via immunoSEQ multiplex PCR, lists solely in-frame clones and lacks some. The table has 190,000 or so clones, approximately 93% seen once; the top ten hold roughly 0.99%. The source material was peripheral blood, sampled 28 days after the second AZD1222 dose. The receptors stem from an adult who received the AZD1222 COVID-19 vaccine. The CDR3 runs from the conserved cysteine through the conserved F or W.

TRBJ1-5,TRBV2,CASSEDTQDQPQHF
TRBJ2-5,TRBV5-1,CASSLAPGKETQYF
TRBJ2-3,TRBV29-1,CSVEGLATSGGADTQYF
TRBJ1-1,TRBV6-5,CASRSDRGMNTEAFF
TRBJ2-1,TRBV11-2,CASRKHEQFF
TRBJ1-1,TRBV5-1,CASSLLGPNTEAFF
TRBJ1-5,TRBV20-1,CSASKGTQHF
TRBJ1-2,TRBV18,CASSPPTGYLGYTF
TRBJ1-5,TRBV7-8,CASSLMGDPETNQPQHF
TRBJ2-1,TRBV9,CASSTSSRTSGKSTHEQFF
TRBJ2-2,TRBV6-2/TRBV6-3,CASSWGQGGTGELFF
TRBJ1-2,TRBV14,CASSQAQGTTNYGYTF
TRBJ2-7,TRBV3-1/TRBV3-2,CASSQLGAGETYEQYF
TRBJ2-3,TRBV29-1,CSVESHIRRGGYYTQYF
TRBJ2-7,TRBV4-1,CASSSSPGEYEQYF
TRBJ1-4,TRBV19,CASSIGGGQKNEKLFF
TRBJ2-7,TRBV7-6,CASSYRGGTRTYEQYF
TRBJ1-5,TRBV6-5,CASSYSGEVGQPQHF
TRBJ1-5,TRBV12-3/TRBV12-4,CASSPIDQPQHF
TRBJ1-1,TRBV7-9,CASSGTGFEAFF
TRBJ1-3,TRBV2,CASSDTAGGNTIYF
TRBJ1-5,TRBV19,CASSIGGTGGQPQHF
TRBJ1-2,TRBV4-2,CASSQEDKAAVGYTF
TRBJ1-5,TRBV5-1,CASSLEGDRRQHF
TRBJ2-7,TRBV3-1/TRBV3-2,CASSRDGGYEQYF
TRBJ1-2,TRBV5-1,CASSFRQGALGYTF
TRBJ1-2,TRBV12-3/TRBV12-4,CASSFAGAYGYTF
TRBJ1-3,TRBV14,CASSQNRDRGFRITGGNTIYF
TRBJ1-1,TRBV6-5,CASSYSVTGNQAFF
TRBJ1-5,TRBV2,CASTRASNQPQHF
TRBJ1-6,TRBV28,CAGGGSYNSPLHF
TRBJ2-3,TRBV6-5,CASMTGLKSTDTQYF
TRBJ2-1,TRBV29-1,CSVFGTVGYNEQFF
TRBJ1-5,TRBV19,CASKAPGYSNQPQHF
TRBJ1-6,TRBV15,CATSRENNSPLHF
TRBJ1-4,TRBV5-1,CASSPGRKGDGEKLFF
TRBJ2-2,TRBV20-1,CSASHSANTGELFF